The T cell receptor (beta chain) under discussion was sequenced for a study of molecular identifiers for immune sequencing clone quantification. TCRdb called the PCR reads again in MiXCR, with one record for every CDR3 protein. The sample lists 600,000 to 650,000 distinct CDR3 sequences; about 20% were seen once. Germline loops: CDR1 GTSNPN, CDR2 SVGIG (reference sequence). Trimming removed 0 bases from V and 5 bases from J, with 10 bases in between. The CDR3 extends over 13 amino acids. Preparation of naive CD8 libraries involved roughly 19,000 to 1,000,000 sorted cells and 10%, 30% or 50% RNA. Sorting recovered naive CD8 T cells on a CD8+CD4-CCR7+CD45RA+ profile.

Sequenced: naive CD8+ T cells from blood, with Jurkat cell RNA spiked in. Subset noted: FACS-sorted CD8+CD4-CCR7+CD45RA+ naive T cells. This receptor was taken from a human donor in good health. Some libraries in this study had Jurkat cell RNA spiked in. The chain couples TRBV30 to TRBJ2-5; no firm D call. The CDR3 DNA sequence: TGTGCCTGGAGTGTCAGCGCCCGGGAGACCCAGTACTTC. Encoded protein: CAWSVSARETQYF.